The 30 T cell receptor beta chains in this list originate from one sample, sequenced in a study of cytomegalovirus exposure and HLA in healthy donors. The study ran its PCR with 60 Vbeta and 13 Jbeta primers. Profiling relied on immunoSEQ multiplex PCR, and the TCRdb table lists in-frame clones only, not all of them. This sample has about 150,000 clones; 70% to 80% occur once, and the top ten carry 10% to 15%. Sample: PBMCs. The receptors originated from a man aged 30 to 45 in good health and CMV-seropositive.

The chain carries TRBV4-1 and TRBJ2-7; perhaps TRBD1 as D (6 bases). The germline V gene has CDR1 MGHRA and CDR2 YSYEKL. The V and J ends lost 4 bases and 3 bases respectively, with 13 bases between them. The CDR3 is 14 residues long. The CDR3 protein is CASSPRTEYYEQYF. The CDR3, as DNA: TGCGCCAGCAGCCCTAGGACAGAGTACTACGAGCAGTACTTC.

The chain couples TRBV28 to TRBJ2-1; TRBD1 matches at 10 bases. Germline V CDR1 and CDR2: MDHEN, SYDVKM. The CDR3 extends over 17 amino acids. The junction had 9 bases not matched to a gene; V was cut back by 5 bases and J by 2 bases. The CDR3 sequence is CASSRATGQGAYNEQFF. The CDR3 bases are TGTGCCAGCAGTCGCGCCACCGGACAGGGGGCCTACAATGAGCAGTTCTTC. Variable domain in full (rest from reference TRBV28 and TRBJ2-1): DVKVTQSSRYLVKRTGEKVFLECVQDMDHENMFWYRQDPGLGLRLIYFSYDVKMKEKGDIPEGYSVSREKKERFSLILESASTNQTSMYLCASSRATGQGAYNEQFFGPGTRLTVL.

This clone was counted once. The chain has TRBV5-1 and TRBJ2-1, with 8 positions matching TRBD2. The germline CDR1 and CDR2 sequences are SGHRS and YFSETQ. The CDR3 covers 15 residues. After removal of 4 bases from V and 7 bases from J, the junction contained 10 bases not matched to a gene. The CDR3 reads CASSGVAGYRNEQFF. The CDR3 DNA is TGCGCCAGCAGCGGGGTAGCGGGATACAGGAATGAGCAGTTCTTC.

The CDR3 loop is CASKPVANTGELFF. The CDR3 nucleotides read TGCGCCAGCAAACCGGTCGCGAACACCGGGGAGCTGTTTTTT. V is TRBV5-1 and J is TRBJ2-2; no firm D call. V shed 6 bases and J shed 0 bases, with 9 bases lying between them. Germline CDR1 reads SGHRS; CDR2 reads YFSETQ. CDR3 length: 14 residues.

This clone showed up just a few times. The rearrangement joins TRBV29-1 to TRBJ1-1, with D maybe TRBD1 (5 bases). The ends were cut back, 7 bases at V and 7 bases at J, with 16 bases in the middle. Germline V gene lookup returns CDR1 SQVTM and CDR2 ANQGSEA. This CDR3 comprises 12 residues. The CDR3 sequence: CSAGDSIGEAFF. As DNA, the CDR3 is TGCAGCGCCGGAGACAGTATCGGTGAAGCTTTCTTT.

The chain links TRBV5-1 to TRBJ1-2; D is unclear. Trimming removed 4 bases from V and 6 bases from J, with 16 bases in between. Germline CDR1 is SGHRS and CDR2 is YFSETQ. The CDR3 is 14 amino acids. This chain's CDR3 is CASSISGSTNGYTF. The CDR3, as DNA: TGCGCCAGCAGCATATCCGGGTCTACTAATGGCTACACCTTC.

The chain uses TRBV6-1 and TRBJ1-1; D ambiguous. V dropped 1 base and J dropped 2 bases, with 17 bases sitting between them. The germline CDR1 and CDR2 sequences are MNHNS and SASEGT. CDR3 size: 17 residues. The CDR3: CASSEGFVSGFNTEAFF. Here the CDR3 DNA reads TGTGCCAGCAGTGAAGGCTTCGTTTCGGGATTTAACACTGAAGCTTTCTTT.

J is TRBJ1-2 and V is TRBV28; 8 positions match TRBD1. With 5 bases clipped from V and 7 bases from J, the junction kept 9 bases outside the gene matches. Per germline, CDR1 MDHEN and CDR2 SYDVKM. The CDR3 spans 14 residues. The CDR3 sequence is CASSHLTGGIGYTF. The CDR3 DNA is TGTGCCAGCAGTCACTTAACAGGGGGTATTGGCTACACCTTC.

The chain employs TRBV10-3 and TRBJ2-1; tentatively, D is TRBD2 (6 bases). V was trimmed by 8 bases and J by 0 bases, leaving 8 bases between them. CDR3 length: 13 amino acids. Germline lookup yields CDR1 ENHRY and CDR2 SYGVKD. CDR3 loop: CAIGGSSYNEQFF. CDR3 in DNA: TGTGCCATCGGGGGGAGCTCCTACAATGAGCAGTTCTTC.

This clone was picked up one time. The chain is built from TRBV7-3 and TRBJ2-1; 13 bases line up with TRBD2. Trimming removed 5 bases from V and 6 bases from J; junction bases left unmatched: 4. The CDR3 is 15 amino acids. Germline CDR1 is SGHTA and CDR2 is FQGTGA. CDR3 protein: CASSTGLAGSNEQFF. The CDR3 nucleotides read TGTGCCAGCAGCACGGGACTAGCGGGATCCAATGAGCAGTTCTTC.

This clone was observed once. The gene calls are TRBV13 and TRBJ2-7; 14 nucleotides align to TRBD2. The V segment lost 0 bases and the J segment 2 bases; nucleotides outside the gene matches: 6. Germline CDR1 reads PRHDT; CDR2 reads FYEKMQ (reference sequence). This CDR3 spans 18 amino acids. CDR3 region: CASSLGLTSGRVPYEQYF. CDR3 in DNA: TGTGCCAGCAGCTTAGGTCTGACTAGCGGGAGGGTTCCCTACGAGCAGTACTTC.

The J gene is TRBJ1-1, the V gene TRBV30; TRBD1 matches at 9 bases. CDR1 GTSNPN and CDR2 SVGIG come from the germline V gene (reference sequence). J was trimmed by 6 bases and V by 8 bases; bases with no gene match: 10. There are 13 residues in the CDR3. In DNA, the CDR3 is TGTGCCGGCCCTGCTACAGGGGGCTCTGAAGCTTTCTTT. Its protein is CAGPATGGSEAFF.

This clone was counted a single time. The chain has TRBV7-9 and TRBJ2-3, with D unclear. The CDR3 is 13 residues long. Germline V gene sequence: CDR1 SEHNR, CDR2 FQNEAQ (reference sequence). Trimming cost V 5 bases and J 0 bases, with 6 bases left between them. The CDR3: CASSTQSTDTQYF. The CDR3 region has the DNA TGTGCCAGCAGCACACAGAGCACAGATACGCAGTATTTT.

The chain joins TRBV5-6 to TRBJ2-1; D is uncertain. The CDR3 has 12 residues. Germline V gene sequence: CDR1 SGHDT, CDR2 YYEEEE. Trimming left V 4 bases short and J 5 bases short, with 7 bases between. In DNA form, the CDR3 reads TGTGCCAGCAGCACCCGCGACAATGAGCAGTTCTTC. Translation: CASSTRDNEQFF.

CDR3 amino acids: CASSFGTGLQYF. In nucleotides, the CDR3 is TGTGCCAGCAGCTTCGGGACAGGGCTACAGTATTTT. The V call is TRBV5-6, the J call TRBJ2-3, with 9 nucleotides matching TRBD1. The junction had 4 bases not matched to a gene; V was cut back by 2 bases and J by 12 bases. Germline lookup yields CDR1 SGHDT and CDR2 YYEEEE. The CDR3 is 12 residues long.

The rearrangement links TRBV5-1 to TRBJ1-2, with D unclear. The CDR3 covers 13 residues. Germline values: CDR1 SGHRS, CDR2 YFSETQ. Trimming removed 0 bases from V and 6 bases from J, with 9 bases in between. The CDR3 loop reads CASSLAGRNGYTF. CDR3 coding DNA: TGCGCCAGCAGCTTGGCCGGTAGAAATGGCTACACCTTC. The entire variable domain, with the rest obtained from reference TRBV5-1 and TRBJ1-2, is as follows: KAGVTQTPRYLIKTRGQQVTLSCSPISGHRSVSWYQQTPGQGLQFLFEYFSETQRNKGNFPGRFSGRQFSNSRSEMNVSTLELGDSALYLCASSLAGRNGYTFGSGTRLTVV.

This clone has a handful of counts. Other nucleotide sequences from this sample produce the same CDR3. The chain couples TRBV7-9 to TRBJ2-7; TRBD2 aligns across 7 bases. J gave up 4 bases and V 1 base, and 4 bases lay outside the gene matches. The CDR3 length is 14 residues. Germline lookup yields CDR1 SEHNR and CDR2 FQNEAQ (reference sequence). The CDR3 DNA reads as TGTGCCAGCAGCTTAGGCGGGAGTATTTACGAGCAGTACTTC. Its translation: CASSLGGSIYEQYF. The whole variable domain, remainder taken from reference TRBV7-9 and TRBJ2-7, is DTGVSQNPRHKITKRGQNVTFRCDPISEHNRLYWYRQTLGQGPEFLTYFQNEAQLEKSRLLSDRFSAERPKGSFSTLEIQRTEQGDSAMYLCASSLGGSIYEQYFGPGTRLTVT.

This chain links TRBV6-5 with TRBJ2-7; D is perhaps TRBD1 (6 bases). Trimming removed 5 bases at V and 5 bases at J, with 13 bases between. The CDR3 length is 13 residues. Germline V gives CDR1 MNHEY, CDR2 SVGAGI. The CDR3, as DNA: TGTGCCAGCAGTAAGGGACAACCCCACGAGCAGTACTTC. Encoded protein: CASSKGQPHEQYF.

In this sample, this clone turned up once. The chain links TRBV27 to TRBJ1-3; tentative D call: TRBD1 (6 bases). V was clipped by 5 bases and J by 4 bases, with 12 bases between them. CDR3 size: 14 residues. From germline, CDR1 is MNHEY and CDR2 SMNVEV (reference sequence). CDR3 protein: CASSPTGPGNTIYF. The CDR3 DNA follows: TGTGCCAGCAGTCCAACAGGGCCAGGAAACACCATATATTTT.

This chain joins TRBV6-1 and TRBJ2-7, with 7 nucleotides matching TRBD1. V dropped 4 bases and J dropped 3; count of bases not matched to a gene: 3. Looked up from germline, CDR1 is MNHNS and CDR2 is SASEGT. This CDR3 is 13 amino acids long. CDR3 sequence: CASSGHRGYEQYF. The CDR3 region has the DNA TGTGCCAGCAGTGGACACAGGGGCTACGAGCAGTACTTC.

In DNA, the CDR3 is TGTGCCAGCAGCCAACAGGCCCTCTACGAGCAGTACTTC. Translation gives CASSQQALYEQYF. This rearrangement joins TRBV14 to TRBJ2-7; D is unclear. Germline CDR1 reads SGHDN; CDR2 reads FVKESK. The CDR3 covers 13 residues. Trimming left V 2 bases short and J 3 bases short, with 8 bases between.

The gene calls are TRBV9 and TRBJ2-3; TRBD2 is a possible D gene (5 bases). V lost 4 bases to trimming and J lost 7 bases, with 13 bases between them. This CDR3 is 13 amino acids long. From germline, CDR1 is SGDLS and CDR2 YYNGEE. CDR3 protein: CASSSPRENTQYF. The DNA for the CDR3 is TGTGCCAGCAGCTCTCCGAGGGAGAATACGCAGTATTTT.

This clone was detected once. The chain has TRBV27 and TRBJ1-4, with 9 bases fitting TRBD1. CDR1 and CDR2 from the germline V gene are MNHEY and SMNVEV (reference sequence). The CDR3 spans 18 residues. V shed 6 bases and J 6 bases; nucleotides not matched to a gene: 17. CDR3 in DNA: TGTGCCAGCAGCAACGGACAGGGGAAAGGGCTTGGGCATGAAAAACTGTTTTTT. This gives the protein CASSNGQGKGLGHEKLFF. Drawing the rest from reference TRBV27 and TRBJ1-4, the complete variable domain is EAQVTQNPRYLITVTGKKLTVTCSQNMNHEYMSWYRQDPGLGLRQIYYSMNVEVTDKGDVPEGYKVSRKEKRNFPLILESPSPNQTSLYFCASSNGQGKGLGHEKLFFGSGTQLSVL.

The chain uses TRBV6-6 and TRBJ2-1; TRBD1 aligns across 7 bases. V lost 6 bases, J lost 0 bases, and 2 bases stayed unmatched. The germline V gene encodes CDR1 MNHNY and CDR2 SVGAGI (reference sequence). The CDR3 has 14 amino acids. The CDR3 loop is CASSQGVSYNEQFF. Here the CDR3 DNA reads TGTGCCAGCAGCCAGGGGGTCTCCTACAATGAGCAGTTCTTC.

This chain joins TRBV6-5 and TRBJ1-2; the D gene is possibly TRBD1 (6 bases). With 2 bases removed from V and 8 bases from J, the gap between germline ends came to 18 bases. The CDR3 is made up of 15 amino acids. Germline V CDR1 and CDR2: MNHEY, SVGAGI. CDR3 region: CASSYRDTSANGYTF. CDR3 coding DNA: TGTGCCAGCAGTTACCGGGACACCTCGGCCAACGGCTACACCTTC.

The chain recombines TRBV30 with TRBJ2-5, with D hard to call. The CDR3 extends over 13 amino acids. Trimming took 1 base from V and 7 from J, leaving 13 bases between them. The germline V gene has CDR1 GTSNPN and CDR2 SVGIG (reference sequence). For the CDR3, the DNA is TGTGCCTGGAGTGCCAACCCGGGTCGGACCCAGTACTTC. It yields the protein CAWSANPGRTQYF.

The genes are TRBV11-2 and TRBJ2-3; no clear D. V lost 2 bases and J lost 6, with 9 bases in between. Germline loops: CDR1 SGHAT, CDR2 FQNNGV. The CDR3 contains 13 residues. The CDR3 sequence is CASSLRARDTQYF. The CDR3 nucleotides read TGTGCCAGCAGCTTACGAGCGCGGGATACGCAGTATTTT.

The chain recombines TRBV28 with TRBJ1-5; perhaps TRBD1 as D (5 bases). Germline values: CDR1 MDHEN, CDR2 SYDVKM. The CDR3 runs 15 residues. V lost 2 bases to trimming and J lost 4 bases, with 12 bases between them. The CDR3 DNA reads TGTGCCAGCAGTTTAGAGACAGAAAGGAATCAGCCCCAGCATTTT. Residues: CASSLETERNQPQHF. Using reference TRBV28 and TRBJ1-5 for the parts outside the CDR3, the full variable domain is DVKVTQSSRYLVKRTGEKVFLECVQDMDHENMFWYRQDPGLGLRLIYFSYDVKMKEKGDIPEGYSVSREKKERFSLILESASTNQTSMYLCASSLETERNQPQHFGDGTRLSIL.

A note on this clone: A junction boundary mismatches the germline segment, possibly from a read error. CDR3 loop: CASSSWRQGNYEQYF. CDR3 in DNA: TGCGCCAGTAGCTCTTGGAGACAGGGAAACTACGAGCAGTACTTC. The chain combines TRBV5-1 with TRBJ2-5; TRBD1 matches 7 bases. The assigned J gene may be wrong: the sequence end matches TRBJ2-7 better. In germline, CDR1 is SGHRS, CDR2 YFSETQ. CDR3 size: 15 residues.

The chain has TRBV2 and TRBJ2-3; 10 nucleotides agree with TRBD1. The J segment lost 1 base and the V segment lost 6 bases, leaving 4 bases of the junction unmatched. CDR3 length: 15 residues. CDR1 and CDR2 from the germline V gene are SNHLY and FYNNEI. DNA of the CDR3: TGTGCCAGCAGCCCAGGACAGGGGGGCACAGATACGCAGTATTTT. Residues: CASSPGQGGTDTQYF.